This TCR beta chain was documented in a study of OX40 agonist ivuxolimab in advanced cancers. On the study more broadly: Patients assigned to dose escalation were diagnosed with hepatocellular carcinoma, melanoma, renal cell or head and neck cancer. Enrollees could have had prior anti-PD-1, anti-PD-L1 or anti-CTLA-4 therapy, which approximately 38% had received. Partial response was recorded in three patients: one hepatocellular carcinoma and two cutaneous melanoma cases.

The CDR3 runs 17 residues. With 0 bases removed from V and 5 bases from J, the gap between germline ends came to 16 bases. Germline CDR1 is MGHRA and CDR2 is YSYEKL. In regard to this clone: No antigen is known for it.

Profiled with immunoSEQ multiplex PCR; TCRdb holds only in-frame clones, not every one. The profile shows about 86,000 clones, around 88% of them singletons. Study-level findings and limits: At 0.1 to 3.0 mg/kg and by week 6, clonal expansion occurred in CD4+ and CD8+ blood T cells.

This TCR was sampled from an adult with an advanced solid tumor such as melanoma, head and neck, liver or kidney cancer. The chain links TRBV4-1 to TRBJ2-2; D possibly corresponds to TRBD1 (5 bases). The material sequenced was CD4+ or CD8+ T cells sorted from blood, taken in a trial of the OX40 agonist ivuxolimab. The CDR3 reads CASSQEARRAGTGELFF. The CDR3 DNA reads as TGCGCCAGCAGCCAAGAGGCCCGCAGGGCCGGGACCGGGGAGCTGTTTTTT.